The T cell receptor (beta chain) described here comes from a study of blood T cell repertoires in COVID-19. Study background: Acute and convalescent COVID-19 specimens originated in the United States, Italy and Spain.

The CDR3 extends over 15 amino acids. The J segment lost 1 base and the V segment lost 6 bases, leaving 6 bases of the junction unmatched. CDR1 ENHRY and CDR2 SYGVKD come from the germline V gene. TCRdb's copy holds only in-frame clones and misses some; the assay was immunoSEQ multiplex PCR. The repertoire includes about 180,000 clones, approximately 88% of them detected once, and 4% sits in the top ten. J is TRBJ2-1 and V is TRBV10-3, with 7 bases fitting TRBD2. The specimen sequenced was peripheral blood. The clonotype originates from a woman younger than 45 with acute or convalescent COVID-19. As DNA, the CDR3 is TGTGCCATCAGCAATCTCGGGGGGTCCTACAATGAGCAGTTCTTC. Residues: CAISNLGGSYNEQFF.